This T cell receptor (beta chain) was sequenced during a study of early T cells in non-severe SARS-CoV-2 infection. On the study more broadly: Sequencing targeted bulk RNA from unsorted whole blood, leaving chains unpaired.

Study-wide points: VDJdb-based matching was biased toward anti-spike CD8 responses and missed private and CD4 specificities.

cDNA molecules, individually, were tagged with unique molecular identifiers. MiXCR was run by TCRdb on the 5' RACE reads, yielding one entry per CDR3 protein. The repertoire holds about 30,000 distinct CDR3 sequences, with around 5% as singletons. Concerning this clonotype itself: Its antigen is still unknown.

The V and J ends lost 4 bases and 7 bases respectively, with 10 bases between them. This CDR3 contains 12 residues. Sequenced input: whole blood. The sequence came from an adult who was a healthcare worker with PCR-confirmed SARS-CoV-2 infection or an uninfected control (not recorded which). V and J are TRBV12-3 or TRBV12-4 and TRBJ1-1; D uncertain. For the CDR3, the DNA is TGTGCCAGCAGTTCCTCGGGGATTGAAGCTTTCTTT. It encodes CASSSSGIEAFF.